The source of this T cell receptor beta chain is a study of T cell changes during pregnancy in multiple sclerosis. The CDR3 covers 17 residues. V shed 5 bases and J shed 2 bases, with 22 bases lying between them. Germline V gives CDR1 SGHDT, CDR2 YYEEEE. TCRdb's table, derived via immunoSEQ multiplex PCR, lists solely in-frame clones and lacks some. The table has 34,000 or so clones, less than 95% seen once. The material sequenced was CD8+ T cells from peripheral blood mononuclear cells, taken before pregnancy. The J gene is TRBJ1-1, the V gene TRBV5-6; D gene uncertain. The TCR was taken from a female donor with multiple sclerosis, enrolled in a pregnancy study. The CDR3: CASRRRMNAGSNTEAFF. The CDR3 nucleotides are TGTGCCAGCAGACGGAGGATGAATGCGGGCAGTAACACTGAAGCTTTCTTT.